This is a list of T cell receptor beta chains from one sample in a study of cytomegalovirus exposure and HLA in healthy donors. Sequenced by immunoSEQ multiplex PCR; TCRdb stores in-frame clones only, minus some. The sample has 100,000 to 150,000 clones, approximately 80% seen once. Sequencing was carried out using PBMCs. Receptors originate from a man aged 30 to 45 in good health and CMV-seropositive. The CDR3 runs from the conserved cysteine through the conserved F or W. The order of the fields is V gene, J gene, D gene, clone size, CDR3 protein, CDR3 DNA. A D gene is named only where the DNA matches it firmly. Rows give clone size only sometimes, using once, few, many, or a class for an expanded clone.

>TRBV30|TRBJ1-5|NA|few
CAWNLAGGNQPQHF
TGTGCCTGGAATTTGGCAGGGGGCAATCAGCCCCAGCATTTT
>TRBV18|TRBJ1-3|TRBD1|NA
CASSPQGPRVVGSGNTIYF
TGTGCCAGCTCCCCACAGGGGCCGCGTGTCGTAGGCTCTGGAAACACCATATATTTT
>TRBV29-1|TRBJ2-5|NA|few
CSVKGGVDWDF
TGCAGCGTCAAAGGGGGGGTGGACTGGGACTTC
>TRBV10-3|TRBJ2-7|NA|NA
CAISESTRGFYEQYF
TGTGCCATCAGTGAGTCGACTCGAGGATTCTACGAGCAGTACTTC
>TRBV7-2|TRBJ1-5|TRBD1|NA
CASSFPGGGQPQHF
TGTGCCAGCAGCTTTCCAGGGGGCGGCCAGCCCCAGCATTTT
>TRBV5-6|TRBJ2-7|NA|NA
CASSLIPSHEQYF
TGTGCCAGCAGCTTGATCCCGAGTCACGAGCAGTACTTC
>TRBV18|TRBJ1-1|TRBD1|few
CASSPDRANTEAFF
TGTGCCAGCTCTCCCGACAGGGCAAACACTGAAGCTTTCTTT
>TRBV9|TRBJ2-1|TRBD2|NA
CASSPGPTTAGGQSEQFF
TGTGCCAGCAGCCCCGGCCCGACTACAGCGGGGGGGCAGAGTGAGCAGTTCTTC
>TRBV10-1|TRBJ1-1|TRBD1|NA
CASSWDRGRTEAFF
TGCGCCAGCAGTTGGGACAGGGGAAGGACTGAAGCTTTCTTT
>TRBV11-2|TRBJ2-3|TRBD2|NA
CASSSLSGGAGDTQYF
TGTGCCAGCAGCTCCCTTAGCGGGGGGGCGGGAGATACGCAGTATTTT
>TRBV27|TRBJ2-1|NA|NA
CASKSLNTYNEQFF
TGTGCCAGCAAGTCCCTAAATACCTACAATGAGCAGTTCTTC
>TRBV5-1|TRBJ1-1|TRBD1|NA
CASSRQGLNTEAFF
TGCGCCAGCAGCCGACAGGGGTTGAACACTGAAGCTTTCTTT
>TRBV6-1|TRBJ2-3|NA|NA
CATSRLKGGTDTQYF
TGTGCCACTTCCAGGTTAAAGGGGGGCACAGATACGCAGTATTTT
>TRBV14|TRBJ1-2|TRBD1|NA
CASSPYVTTGGYTF
TGTGCCAGCAGCCCATACGTCACCACAGGGGGGTACACCTTC
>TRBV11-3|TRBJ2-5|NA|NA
CASSLDTTGSAETQYF
TGTGCCAGCAGCTTAGACACTACAGGGTCCGCGGAGACCCAGTACTTC
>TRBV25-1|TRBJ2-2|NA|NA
CASSASRVSGELFF
TGTGCCAGCAGTGCCTCCAGGGTCTCCGGGGAGCTGTTTTTT